The 19 T cell receptor beta chains reported below all come from one sample, sequenced in a study of T cell repertoires in cytomegalovirus infection (dated 2019 in TCRdb). TCRdb lists the instrument as Illumina HiSeq 1500. TCRdb took the public reads, trimmed them with fastp at Q25, ran MiXCR for clone calling and kept in-frame beta chains. Entries that share a CDR3 protein sequence are merged under the most common genes and DNA. Present in this sample are 290,000 or so distinct CDR3 sequences, roughly a quarter of which were seen just once. The biggest ten clones account for more than 11% of the sample. The specimen sequenced was PBMCs. These receptors were collected from a human donor in good health (CMV status not recorded). Some clones in this sample may be carry-over from other donors' samples.

The chain uses TRBV18 and TRBJ2-7; D remains unclear. V was pared by 6 bases and J by 4 bases, with 16 bases between. The CDR3 covers 14 residues. Per germline, CDR1 KGHSH and CDR2 LQKENI. CDR3 amino acids: CASSHRYRIYEQYF. The CDR3 nucleotides read TGTGCCAGCTCTCACCGCTACAGAATATACGAGCAGTACTTC. The complete variable domain, with remaining parts taken from reference TRBV18 and TRBJ2-7, reads NAGVMQNPRHLVRRRGQEARLRCSPMKGHSHVYWYRQLPEEGLKFMVYLQKENIIDESGMPKERFSAEFPKEGPSILRIQQVVRGDSAAYFCASSHRYRIYEQYFGPGTRLTVT.

At least ten counts were recorded for this clonotype. The chain couples TRBV7-3 to TRBJ1-1; D is uncertain. The CDR3 totals 14 residues. Deletions cut 5 bases from V and 6 bases from J, with 16 bases between. Germline V lookup: CDR1 SGHTA, CDR2 FQGTGA. CDR3 sequence: CASSPAGRFAEAFF. The CDR3 region has the DNA TGTGCCAGCAGCCCAGCCGGCAGGTTTGCTGAAGCTTTCTTT.

V usage is TRBV28 and J usage is TRBJ1-1; D remains ambiguous. Germline CDR1 and CDR2: MDHEN and SYDVKM. Trimming shortened V by 1 base and J by 6 bases, and 9 bases separated the two germline ends. The CDR3 has 13 residues. The CDR3 sequence is CASSLFKEAEAFF. The DNA of the CDR3 is TGTGCCAGCAGTTTATTCAAGGAGGCTGAAGCTTTCTTT.

The V and J genes are TRBV7-8 and TRBJ2-3; TRBD1 agrees at 8 bases. CDR1 and CDR2 from the germline V gene are SGHVS and FQNEAQ. With V trimmed by 0 bases and J by 1 base, 12 bases remained unmatched. This CDR3 is 19 amino acids long. The CDR3 here is CASSLALGQGLTGTDTQYF. The CDR3 DNA reads TGTGCCAGCAGCTTAGCTCTTGGACAGGGCCTGACGGGCACAGATACGCAGTATTTT.

This clonotype was seen ten or more times. This chain links TRBV5-1 with TRBJ1-4, with a tentative D call TRBD1 (5 bases). CDR3 length: 16 residues. V lost 4 bases and J 8 bases, leaving 21 bases between the germline ends. Germline V gene data show CDR1 as SGHRS and CDR2 as YFSETQ. CDR3 protein: CASSPGGIREREKLFF. In nucleotides, the CDR3 is TGCGCCAGCAGCCCGGGGGGGATTCGGGAAAGAGAAAAACTGTTTTTT. The entire variable domain, with the rest obtained from reference TRBV5-1 and TRBJ1-4, is as follows: KAGVTQTPRYLIKTRGQQVTLSCSPISGHRSVSWYQQTPGQGLQFLFEYFSETQRNKGNFPGRFSGRQFSNSRSEMNVSTLELGDSALYLCASSPGGIREREKLFFGSGTQLSVL.

The rearrangement links TRBV5-1 to TRBJ2-7; D gene unclear. Germline V CDR1 and CDR2: SGHRS, YFSETQ. CDR3 length: 13 amino acids. The germline V and J ends were trimmed by 1 base and 3 bases, with 8 bases remaining between them. The CDR3 region is CASSLRPGYEQYF. The CDR3 DNA follows: TGCGCCAGCAGCTTGAGACCGGGCTACGAGCAGTACTTC.

This clonotype was seen a handful of times. CDR3 DNA: TGCGCCAGCAGCTACGCCGGGACAGACCCTCGTTATGAGCAGTTCTTC. This encodes CASSYAGTDPRYEQFF. The rearrangement uses TRBV4-3 and TRBJ2-1, with 7 positions matching TRBD1. V lost 5 bases and J lost 8; bases outside the gene matches: 15. The length of the CDR3 is 16 residues. Germline V gene sequence: CDR1 LGHNA, CDR2 YSLEER.

This chain uses TRBV19 with TRBJ2-7; D might be TRBD1 (6 bases). Trimming shortened V by 5 bases and J by 0 bases, and 17 bases separated the two germline ends. The germline CDR1 and CDR2 sequences are LNHDA and SQIVND (reference sequence). This CDR3 is built from 16 residues. CDR3 coding DNA: TGTGCCAGTAGTTCCTTATGGGGGCAGATCTCCTACGAGCAGTACTTC. Protein sequence: CASSSLWGQISYEQYF.

This clonotype has at least ten counts. The rearrangement uses TRBV6-1 and TRBJ1-2; D may be TRBD1 (5 bases). Trimming shortened V by 3 bases and J by 4 bases, and 9 bases separated the two germline ends. The CDR3 runs to 13 residues. The germline V gene has CDR1 MNHNS and CDR2 SASEGT. CDR3 DNA: TGTGCCAGCAGTGACCAGGGTCGCTATGGCTACACCTTC. Translation: CASSDQGRYGYTF.

This sequence joins TRBV20-1 and TRBJ2-5; no clear D. The CDR3 sequence is 13 residues long. V lost 6 bases to trimming and J lost 2 bases, with 13 bases between them. The V gene's germline CDR1 is DFQATT and CDR2 SNEGSKA (reference sequence). CDR3 bases: TGCAGTGCCGGCCTATTTACACAAGAGACCCAGTACTTC. Protein: CSAGLFTQETQYF.

V is TRBV7-2 and J is TRBJ2-3, with 7 bases identical to TRBD2. The CDR3 has 14 amino acids. In germline, CDR1 is SGHTA, CDR2 FQGNSA. J lost 5 bases, V lost 4 bases, and 6 bases had no gene match. CDR3 nucleotide sequence: TGTGCCAGCAGCTGGCGGGCTAGCGGAGATACGCAGTATTTT. It codes for CASSWRASGDTQYF.

The chain recombines TRBV7-6 with TRBJ2-1; D unclear. Trimming pared 5 bases from V and 5 bases from J, leaving 7 bases between. Germline V lookup: CDR1 SGHVS, CDR2 FNYEAQ. This CDR3 is built from 12 residues. This CDR3 reads CASSPRNNEQFF. CDR3 nucleotides: TGTGCCAGCAGCCCTCGAAACAATGAGCAGTTCTTC.

This clonotype has a handful of counts. CDR3 in DNA: TGTGCCAGCAGTTACTCTCTTGGACAATATAATTCACCCCTCCACTTT. It specifies CASSYSLGQYNSPLHF. The chain joins TRBV6-2 or TRBV6-3 to TRBJ1-6, with D perhaps TRBD1 (5 bases). The CDR3 is 16 residues long. The germline CDR1 and CDR2 sequences are MNHEY and SVGEGT. Trimming stripped 0 bases from V and 4 bases from J, with 10 bases between.

The chain combines TRBV7-9 with TRBJ2-5, with D possibly being TRBD2 (6 bases). The CDR3 sequence is 16 residues long. Trimming left V 5 bases short and J 3 bases short, with 19 bases between. Germline V gene sequence: CDR1 SEHNR, CDR2 FQNEAQ (reference sequence). CDR3 sequence (DNA): TGTGCCAGCAGCAGCCCCGGGTTCTGGGAGGAAGAGACCCAGTACTTC. It encodes CASSSPGFWEEETQYF.

This clonotype was observed at least ten times. This chain connects TRBV7-9 to TRBJ1-2, with D unclear. The CDR3 sequence is 15 residues long. Germline-derived CDR1 and CDR2 are SEHNR and FQNEAQ (reference sequence). Trimming removed 5 bases at V and 3 bases at J, with 16 bases between. CDR3 DNA: TGTGCCAGCAGCAGTGGGCACATTCAAGACTATGGCTACACCTTC. This sequence encodes CASSSGHIQDYGYTF.

This clonotype has ten or more counts. The chain couples TRBV28 to TRBJ2-1; TRBD2 matches 9 bases. V trimming: 5 bases; J trimming: 7 bases; junction bases outside the gene matches: 12. This CDR3 contains 16 residues. Germline V CDR1 and CDR2: MDHEN, SYDVKM. The CDR3 DNA follows: TGTGCCAGCAGTGACCCAGGCGGGGGGGGGTGGAATGAGCAGTTCTTC. Translating it yields CASSDPGGGGWNEQFF.

This clonotype appeared a single time. The CDR3 nucleotides are TGTGCCAGCAGTCGGACAGCAGATAGTTCACCCCTCCACTTT. Protein sequence: CASSRTADSSPLHF. V and J are TRBV28 and TRBJ1-6; weak D call: TRBD1 (6 bases). V was cut by 5 bases and J by 9 bases, with 14 bases left in between. The CDR3 sequence is 14 residues long. Germline loops: CDR1 MDHEN, CDR2 SYDVKM.

This clonotype was recorded at least ten times. V usage is TRBV7-2 and J usage is TRBJ2-1; D remains unclear. Germline CDR1 SGHTA, CDR2 FQGNSA. The germline V and J ends were trimmed by 3 bases and 3 bases, with 6 bases remaining between them. The CDR3 extends over 13 amino acids. The CDR3 sequence is CASSLAHYNEQFF. The CDR3 nucleotides read TGTGCCAGCAGCTTGGCGCACTACAATGAGCAGTTCTTC.

A remark on this clonotype: The CDR3 does not close with the conserved phenylalanine or tryptophan, likely indicating a read error. This chain links TRBV28 with TRBJ2-3, with a tentative D call TRBD2 (7 bases). The germline gives CDR1 MDHEN, CDR2 SYDVKM. CDR3 length: 16 residues. V was pared by 3 bases and J by 5 bases, with 18 bases between. The CDR3 DNA is TGTGCCAGCAGTTTGAGGGGGGGAGCTTACAAAGATACGCAGTATTCT. As protein: CASSLRGGAYKDTQYS.